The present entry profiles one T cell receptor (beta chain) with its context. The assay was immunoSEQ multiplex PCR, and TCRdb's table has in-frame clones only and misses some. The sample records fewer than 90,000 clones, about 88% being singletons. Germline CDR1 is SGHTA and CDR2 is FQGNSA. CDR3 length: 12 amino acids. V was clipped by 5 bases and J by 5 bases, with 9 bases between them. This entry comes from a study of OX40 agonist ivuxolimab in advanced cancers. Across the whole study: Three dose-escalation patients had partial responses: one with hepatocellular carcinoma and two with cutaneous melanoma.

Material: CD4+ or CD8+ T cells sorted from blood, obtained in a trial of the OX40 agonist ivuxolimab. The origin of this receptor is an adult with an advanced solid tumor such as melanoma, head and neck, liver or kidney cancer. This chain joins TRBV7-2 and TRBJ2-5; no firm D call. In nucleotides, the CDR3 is TGTGCCAGCAGCCCGGAGATGGAGACCCAGTACTTC. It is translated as CASSPEMETQYF.